This TCR beta chain was recorded in a study of shared clonotypes between healthy human individuals. Study in general: Used for every donor were three CD4 naive, three CD4 memory, two CD8 naive and one CD8 memory plate. Study-level findings and limits: Depth of sequencing was expected to influence donor clonotype sharing.

The authors ran the assay at deep level. Profiled with immunoSEQ multiplex PCR; TCRdb holds only in-frame clones, not every one. The data contain 2.3 million or so clones, approximately 93% of them singletons. Recent acute infections and vaccinations were absent in the healthy HIV-negative adult donors. Notes on this clone: Its antigen is unidentified. This specimen includes other DNA sequences encoding the same CDR3.

Material for sequencing was naive CD4+ T cells from PBMCs. Subset specified: CD45RA+ positively selected. The sequence was obtained from a man younger than 30 in good health. Some clones in this sample may be carry-over from other donors' samples.

The CDR3 coding sequence is TGTGCCAGCAGCCTGACAGGGGGCAATCAGCCCCAGCATTTT. Its protein is CASSLTGGNQPQHF. The chain carries TRBV6-5 and TRBJ1-5, with 8 bases matching TRBD1. The germline CDR1 and CDR2 sequences are MNHEY and SVGAGI. The V segment lost 6 bases and the J segment 2 bases; nucleotides outside the gene matches: 3. This CDR3 is built from 14 residues.